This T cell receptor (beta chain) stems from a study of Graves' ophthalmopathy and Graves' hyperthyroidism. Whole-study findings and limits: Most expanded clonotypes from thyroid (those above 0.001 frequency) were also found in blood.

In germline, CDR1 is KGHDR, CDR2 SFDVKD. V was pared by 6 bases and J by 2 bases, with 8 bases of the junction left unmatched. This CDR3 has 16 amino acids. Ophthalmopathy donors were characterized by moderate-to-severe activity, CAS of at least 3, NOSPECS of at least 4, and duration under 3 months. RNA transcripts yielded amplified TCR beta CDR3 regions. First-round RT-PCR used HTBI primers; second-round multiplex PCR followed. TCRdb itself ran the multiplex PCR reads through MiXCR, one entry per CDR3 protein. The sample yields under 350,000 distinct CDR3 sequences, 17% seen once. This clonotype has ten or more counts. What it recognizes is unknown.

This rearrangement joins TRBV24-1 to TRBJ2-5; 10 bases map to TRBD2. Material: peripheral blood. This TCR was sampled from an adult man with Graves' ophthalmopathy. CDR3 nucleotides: TGTGCCACCAGTAAAGCGGGGGGGAGGCTGCAAGAGACCCAGTACTTC. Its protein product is CATSKAGGRLQETQYF.